The 20 T cell receptor beta chains below were found in one sample sequenced in a study of cytomegalovirus exposure and HLA in healthy donors. 60 Vbeta and 13 Jbeta primers were used in PCR. Assay used: immunoSEQ multiplex PCR; TCRdb lists only in-frame clones, some missing. The data show just over 200,000 clones, approximately 70% seen once. Sample: PBMCs. The receptors stem from a man in his forties in good health and CMV-seropositive.

J is TRBJ1-5 and V is TRBV27; D might be TRBD1 (6 bases). The V end lost 5 bases, the J end lost 0 bases, and 14 bases lay between the germline ends. This CDR3 contains 16 residues. Per germline, CDR1 MNHEY and CDR2 SMNVEV (reference sequence). CDR3 loop: CASSASGTHSNQPQHF. The CDR3 bases are TGTGCCAGCAGTGCCAGCGGGACACATAGCAATCAGCCCCAGCATTTT.

This clone came up a few times. The CDR3 region has the DNA TGTGCCAGCAGTACGGACAGGGGCACCTACGAGCAGTACTTC. As protein: CASSTDRGTYEQYF. The rearrangement links TRBV6-1 to TRBJ2-7; 9 bases map to TRBD1. The V gene's germline CDR1 is MNHNS and CDR2 SASEGT. The CDR3 loop spans 14 amino acids. The V and J ends lost 5 bases and 2 bases, in that order; junction bases with no gene match: 4.

This CDR3 reads CASRESSGGYTYEQYF. The CDR3 DNA reads as TGCGCCAGCCGAGAGAGTAGCGGGGGCTATACCTACGAGCAGTACTTC. The J gene is TRBJ2-7, the V gene TRBV5-1, with 9 bases aligning to TRBD2. The germline gives CDR1 SGHRS, CDR2 YFSETQ. The V segment lost 7 bases and the J segment 2 bases; nucleotides outside the gene matches: 13. The CDR3 length is 16 residues.

The rearrangement uses TRBV2 and TRBJ2-3; D perhaps matches TRBD1 (6 bases). The end of the DNA fits TRBJ1-5 better, so the J call may be wrong. The CDR3 sequence is 14 residues long. Per germline, CDR1 SNHLY and CDR2 FYNNEI. The CDR3 here is CASSEGAYTDTQHF. DNA of the CDR3: TGTGCCAGCAGTGAGGGGGCTTACACAGATACGCAGCATTTT.

V usage is TRBV25-1 and J usage is TRBJ1-2, with a weak D call TRBD1 (6 bases). CDR1 and CDR2 (germline): MGHDK, SYGVNS. V lost 2 bases to trimming and J lost 3 bases, with 13 bases between them. The CDR3 sequence is 15 residues long. CDR3 residues: CASSETGGPYYGYTF. The CDR3 DNA reads TGTGCCAGCAGTGAAACGGGGGGCCCTTACTATGGCTACACCTTC.

Only one count was recorded for this clone. The V and J genes are TRBV7-2 and TRBJ2-1, with D unclear. V was trimmed by 2 bases and J by 3 bases, leaving 8 bases between them. Germline V gene data show CDR1 as SGHTA and CDR2 as FQGNSA. The CDR3 is 14 residues long. CDR3 bases: TGTGCCAGCAGCTTATGGGCCGTCTACAATGAGCAGTTCTTC. Its translation: CASSLWAVYNEQFF.

CDR3 residues: CAISEPGTGLTEAFF. Written as DNA, the CDR3 is TGTGCCATCAGTGAGCCGGGGACAGGTTTAACTGAAGCTTTCTTT. The genes are TRBV10-3 and TRBJ1-1; 8 nucleotides agree with TRBD1. V lost 2 bases to trimming and J lost 5 bases; unmatched junction nucleotides: 7. In germline, CDR1 is ENHRY, CDR2 SYGVKD. This CDR3 has 15 residues.

This clone was counted between two and nine times. This sequence joins TRBV6-5 and TRBJ2-7; 10 bases are shared with TRBD2. The ends lost 2 bases at V and 5 bases at J; junction bases unmatched: 9. The CDR3 length is 16 residues. From germline, CDR1 is MNHEY and CDR2 SVGAGI. The CDR3 protein is CASSYTGTSDRNEQYF. Here the CDR3 DNA reads TGTGCCAGCAGTTACACCGGGACTAGCGACAGGAACGAGCAGTACTTC.

The chain recombines TRBV28 with TRBJ1-4, with D perhaps matching TRBD1 (6 bases). CDR1 is MDHEN and CDR2 is SYDVKM in the germline V gene. The CDR3 is made up of 16 amino acids. V was pared by 4 bases and J by 5 bases, with 17 bases between. CDR3 nucleotides: TGTGCCAGCAGTTCCCCTGGGGGCAACCCCAATGAAAAACTGTTTTTT. This codes for CASSSPGGNPNEKLFF.

This clone appeared a few times. The chain recombines TRBV29-1 with TRBJ1-1; TRBD1 matches 8 bases. The CDR3 has 12 amino acids. CDR1 and CDR2 from the germline V gene are SQVTM and ANQGSEA. Trimming at V came to 6 bases and at J to 4 bases, leaving 4 bases not matched to a gene. CDR3 sequence reads: CSVQTGGTEAFF. The CDR3 DNA reads as TGCAGCGTGCAAACAGGGGGCACTGAAGCTTTCTTT.

The V and J genes are TRBV6-5 and TRBJ1-2; 10 nucleotides line up with TRBD1. Germline CDR1 MNHEY, CDR2 SVGAGI. The CDR3 length is 13 residues. Germline trimming cut 4 bases from V and 4 bases from J; bases unmatched to any gene: 0. This chain's CDR3 is CASSWDRGYGYTF. In DNA, the CDR3 is TGTGCCAGCAGTTGGGACAGGGGCTATGGCTACACCTTC.

This clone was recorded a few times. CDR3 coding DNA: TGCGCCAGCAGCTTGAGACTAGCGGGGTGGACGGGTACCGGGGAGCTGTTTTTT. It codes for CASSLRLAGWTGTGELFF. The chain uses TRBV5-1 and TRBJ2-2; 11 bases fit TRBD2. Germline values: CDR1 SGHRS, CDR2 YFSETQ. Germline trimming cut 1 base from V and 5 bases from J; bases unmatched to any gene: 10. This CDR3 has 18 residues.

This clone was seen only a few times. The chain combines TRBV19 with TRBJ1-2; weak D call: TRBD1 (5 bases). Germline V gene sequence: CDR1 LNHDA, CDR2 SQIVND (reference sequence). V lost 7 bases, J lost 0 bases, and 12 bases lay in between. CDR3 length: 14 amino acids. As DNA, the CDR3 is TGTGCCAGTACTCCGACAGACGCTAACTATGGCTACACCTTC. This gives the protein CASTPTDANYGYTF.

The rearrangement links TRBV5-1 to TRBJ1-1; D ambiguous. The CDR3 runs 14 residues. Germline assignment: CDR1 SGHRS and CDR2 YFSETQ. Deletions cut 0 bases from V and 1 base from J, with 7 bases between. The CDR3 protein is CASSLERRNTEAFF. DNA for the CDR3: TGCGCCAGCAGCTTGGAGCGAAGGAACACTGAAGCTTTCTTT.

The table lists this clone with a few counts. The chain has TRBV7-2 and TRBJ1-1, with D possibly matching TRBD1 (5 bases). Per the germline V gene, CDR1 is SGHTA and CDR2 is FQGNSA. The V and J ends lost 5 bases and 0 bases respectively, with 10 bases between them. CDR3 length: 14 amino acids. The CDR3 spells CASSPGQLNTEAFF. As DNA, the CDR3 is TGTGCCAGCAGCCCCGGACAATTGAACACTGAAGCTTTCTTT.

The V call is TRBV9, the J call TRBJ2-2; tentative D call: TRBD1 (5 bases). The CDR3 length is 17 residues. Per the germline V gene, CDR1 is SGDLS and CDR2 is YYNGEE. V lost 3 bases to trimming and J lost 5 bases, with 20 bases between them. As DNA, the CDR3 is TGTGCCAGCAGCGGCCCTTACCTCGGACACACGACCGGGGAGCTGTTTTTT. It translates to CASSGPYLGHTTGELFF.

The gene calls are TRBV5-1 and TRBJ2-1; 10 positions match TRBD1. The trim removed 7 bases at V and 7 bases at J, leaving 8 bases unmatched. In germline, CDR1 is SGHRS, CDR2 YFSETQ. The CDR3 runs 14 residues. CDR3 amino acids: CASGRDRGENEQFF. The CDR3 DNA reads as TGCGCCAGCGGCCGGGACAGGGGTGAGAATGAGCAGTTCTTC.

CDR3 region: CASSASTGLGAEAFF. The DNA for the CDR3 is TGTGCCAGCAGTGCAAGCACAGGGCTGGGGGCTGAAGCTTTCTTT. V and J are TRBV25-1 and TRBJ1-1; D may be TRBD1 (6 bases). The CDR3 has 15 amino acids. Germline values: CDR1 MGHDK, CDR2 SYGVNS. V lost 4 bases, J lost 6 bases, and 18 bases lay in between.

This clone was seen a few times. This chain joins TRBV7-2 and TRBJ2-7; D not resolved. Trimming pared 2 bases from V and 2 bases from J, leaving 10 bases between. CDR1 is SGHTA and CDR2 is FQGNSA in the germline V gene. The CDR3 is made up of 14 amino acids. CDR3 sequence (DNA): TGTGCCAGCAGCTTAATCGCGGTAACCTACGAGCAGTACTTC. Residues: CASSLIAVTYEQYF.

This chain joins TRBV4-1 and TRBJ1-5; TRBD1 might be the D (6 bases). CDR1 and CDR2 (germline): MGHRA, YSYEKL. This CDR3 comprises 15 residues. The V gene lost 4 bases and the J gene lost 7 bases, with 17 bases spanning the gap. CDR3 in DNA: TGCGCCAGCAGCCTCGGAGGAGGTAGGGGGCAGCCCCAGCATTTT. Translated: CASSLGGGRGQPQHF.